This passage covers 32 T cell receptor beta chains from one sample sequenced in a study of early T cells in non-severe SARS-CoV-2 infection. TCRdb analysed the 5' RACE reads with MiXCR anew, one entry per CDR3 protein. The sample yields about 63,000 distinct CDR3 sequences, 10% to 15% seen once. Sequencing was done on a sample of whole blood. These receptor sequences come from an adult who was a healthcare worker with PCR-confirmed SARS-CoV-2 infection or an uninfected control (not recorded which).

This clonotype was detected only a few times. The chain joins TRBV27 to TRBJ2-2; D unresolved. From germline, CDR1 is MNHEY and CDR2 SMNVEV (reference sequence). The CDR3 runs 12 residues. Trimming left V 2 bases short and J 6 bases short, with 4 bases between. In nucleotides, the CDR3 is TGTGCCAGCAGTTTACCGGCCGGGGAGCTGTTTTTT. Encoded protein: CASSLPAGELFF.

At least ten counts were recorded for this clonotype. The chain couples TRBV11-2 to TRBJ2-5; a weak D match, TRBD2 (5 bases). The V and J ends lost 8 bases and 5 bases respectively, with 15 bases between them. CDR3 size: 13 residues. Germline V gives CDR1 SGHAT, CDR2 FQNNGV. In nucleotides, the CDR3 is TGTGCCAGCCTGGCCCGGTCGGGGGAGACCCAGTACTTC. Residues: CASLARSGETQYF. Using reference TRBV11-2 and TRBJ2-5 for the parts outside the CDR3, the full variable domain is EAGVAQSPRYKIIEKRQSVAFWCNPISGHATLYWYQQILGQGPKLLIQFQNNGVVDDSQLPKDRFSAERLKGVDSTLKIQPAKLEDSAVYLCASLARSGETQYFGPGTRLLVL.

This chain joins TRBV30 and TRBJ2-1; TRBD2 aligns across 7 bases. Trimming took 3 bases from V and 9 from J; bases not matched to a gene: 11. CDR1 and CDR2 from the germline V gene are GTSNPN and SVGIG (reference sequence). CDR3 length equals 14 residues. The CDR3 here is CAWSRGVSGGEQFF. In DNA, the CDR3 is TGTGCCTGGAGCCGAGGGGTGTCGGGGGGTGAGCAGTTCTTC.

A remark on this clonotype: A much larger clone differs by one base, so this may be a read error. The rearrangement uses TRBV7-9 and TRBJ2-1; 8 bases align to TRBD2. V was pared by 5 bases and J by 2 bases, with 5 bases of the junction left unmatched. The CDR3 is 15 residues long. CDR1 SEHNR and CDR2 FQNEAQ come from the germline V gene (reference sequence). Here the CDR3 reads CASSHRLATYNEQFF. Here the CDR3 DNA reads TGTGCCAGCAGCCATAGACTAGCGACCTACAATGAGCAGTTCTTC.

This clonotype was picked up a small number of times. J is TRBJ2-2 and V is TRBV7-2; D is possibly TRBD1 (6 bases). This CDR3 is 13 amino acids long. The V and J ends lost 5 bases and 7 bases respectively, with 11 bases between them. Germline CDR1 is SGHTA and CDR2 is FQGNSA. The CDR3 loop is CASSQQGVGELFF. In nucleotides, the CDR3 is TGTGCCAGCAGCCAACAGGGCGTCGGGGAGCTGTTTTTT.

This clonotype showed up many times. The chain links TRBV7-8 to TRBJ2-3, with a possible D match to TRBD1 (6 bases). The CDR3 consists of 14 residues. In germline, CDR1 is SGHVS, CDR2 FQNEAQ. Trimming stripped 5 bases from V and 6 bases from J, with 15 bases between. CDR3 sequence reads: CASSHIRGRDTQYF. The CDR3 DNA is TGTGCCAGCAGCCACATCAGGGGCCGGGATACGCAGTATTTT.

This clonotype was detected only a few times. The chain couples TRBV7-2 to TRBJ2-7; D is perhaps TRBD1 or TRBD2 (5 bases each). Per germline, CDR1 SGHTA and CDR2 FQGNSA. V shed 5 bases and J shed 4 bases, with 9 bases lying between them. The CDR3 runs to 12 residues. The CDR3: CASSPGLYEQYF. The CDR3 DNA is TGTGCCAGCAGCCCGGGGCTATACGAGCAGTACTTC.

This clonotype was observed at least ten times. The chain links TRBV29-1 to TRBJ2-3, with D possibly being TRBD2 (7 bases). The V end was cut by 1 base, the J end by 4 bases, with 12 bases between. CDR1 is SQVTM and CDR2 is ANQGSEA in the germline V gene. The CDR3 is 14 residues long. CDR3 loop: CSVEAGGRADTQYF. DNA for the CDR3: TGCAGCGTTGAAGCGGGGGGCCGGGCAGATACGCAGTATTTT.

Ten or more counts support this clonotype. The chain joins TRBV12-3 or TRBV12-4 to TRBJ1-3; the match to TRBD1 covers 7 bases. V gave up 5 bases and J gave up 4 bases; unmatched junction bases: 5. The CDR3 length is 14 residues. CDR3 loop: CASSRSTGGNTIYF. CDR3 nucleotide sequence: TGTGCCAGCAGTCGATCGACAGGGGGAAACACCATATATTTT.

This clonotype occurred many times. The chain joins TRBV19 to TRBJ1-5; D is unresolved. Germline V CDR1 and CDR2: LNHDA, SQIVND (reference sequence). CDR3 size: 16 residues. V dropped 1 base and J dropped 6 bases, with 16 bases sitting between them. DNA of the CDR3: TGTGCCAGTAGTATAGGATCGCAGGTTGGGTCTCAGCCCCAGCATTTT. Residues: CASSIGSQVGSQPQHF.

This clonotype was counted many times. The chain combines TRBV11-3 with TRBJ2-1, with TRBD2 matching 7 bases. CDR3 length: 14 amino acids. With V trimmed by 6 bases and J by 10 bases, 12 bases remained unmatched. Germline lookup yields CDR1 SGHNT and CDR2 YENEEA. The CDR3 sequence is CASSPSSGRNEQFF. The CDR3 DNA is TGTGCCAGCAGTCCGTCTAGCGGACGAAACGAGCAGTTCTTC.

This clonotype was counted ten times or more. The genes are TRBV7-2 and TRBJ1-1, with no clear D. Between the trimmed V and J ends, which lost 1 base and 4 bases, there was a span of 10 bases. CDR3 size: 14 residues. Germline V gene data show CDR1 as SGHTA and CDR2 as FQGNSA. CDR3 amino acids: CASSLVMRGTEAFF. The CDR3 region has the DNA TGTGCCAGCAGCTTAGTTATGCGGGGCACTGAAGCTTTCTTT.

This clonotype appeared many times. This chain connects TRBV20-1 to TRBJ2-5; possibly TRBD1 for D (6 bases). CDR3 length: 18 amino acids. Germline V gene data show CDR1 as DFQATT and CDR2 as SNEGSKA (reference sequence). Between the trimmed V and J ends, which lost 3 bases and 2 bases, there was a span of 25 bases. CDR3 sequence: CSASGGRGPFGLQETQYF. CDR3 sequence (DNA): TGCAGTGCTAGTGGTGGCAGGGGCCCCTTCGGGTTGCAAGAGACCCAGTACTTC.

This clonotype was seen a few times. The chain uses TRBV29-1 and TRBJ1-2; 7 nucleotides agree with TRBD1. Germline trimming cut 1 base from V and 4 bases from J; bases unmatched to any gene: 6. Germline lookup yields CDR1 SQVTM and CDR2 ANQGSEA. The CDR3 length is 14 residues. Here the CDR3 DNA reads TGCAGCGTTGAAGTGTCCAGGGGGGGCTATGGCTACACCTTC. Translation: CSVEVSRGGYGYTF.

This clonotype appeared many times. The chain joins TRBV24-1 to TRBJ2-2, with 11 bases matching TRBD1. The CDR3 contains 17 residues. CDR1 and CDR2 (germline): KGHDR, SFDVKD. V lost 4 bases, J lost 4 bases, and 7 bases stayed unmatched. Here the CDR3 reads CATSEPPGQGVTGELFF. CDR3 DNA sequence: TGTGCCACCAGTGAGCCGCCGGGACAGGGGGTCACCGGGGAGCTGTTTTTT.

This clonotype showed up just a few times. As DNA, the CDR3 is TGTGCCAGCAGCCGGGGGGGGCAGAACACTGAAGCTTTCTTT. Its protein is CASSRGGQNTEAFF. The chain links TRBV11-3 to TRBJ1-1; tentative D call: TRBD1 (6 bases). The CDR3 sequence is 14 residues long. Germline CDR1 SGHNT, CDR2 YENEEA. Trimming left V 5 bases short and J 1 base short, with 11 bases between.

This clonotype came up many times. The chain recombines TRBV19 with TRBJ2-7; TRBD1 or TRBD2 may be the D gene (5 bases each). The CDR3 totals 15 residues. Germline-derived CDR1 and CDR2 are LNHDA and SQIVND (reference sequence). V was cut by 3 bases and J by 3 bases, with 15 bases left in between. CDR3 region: CASSIVRAGSYEQYF. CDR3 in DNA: TGTGCCAGTAGTATCGTCCGAGCAGGGAGCTACGAGCAGTACTTC.

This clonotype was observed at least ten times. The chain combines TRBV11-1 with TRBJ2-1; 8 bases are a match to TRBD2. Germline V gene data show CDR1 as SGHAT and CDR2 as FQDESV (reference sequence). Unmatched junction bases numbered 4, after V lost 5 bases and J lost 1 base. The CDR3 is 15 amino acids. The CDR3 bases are TGTGCCAGCAGCGCGGGGGGCCCTTCCTACAATGAGCAGTTCTTC. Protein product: CASSAGGPSYNEQFF.

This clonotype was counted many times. This CDR3 is CASSLKGGASNQPQHF. The CDR3 DNA follows: TGTGCCAGCAGTTTAAAAGGGGGCGCGAGCAATCAGCCCCAGCATTTT. The gene calls are TRBV12-3 or TRBV12-4 and TRBJ1-5; TRBD1 agrees at 7 bases. CDR3 length: 16 amino acids. Losses at the gene ends were 2 bases for V and 1 base for J; bases not matched to a gene: 5.

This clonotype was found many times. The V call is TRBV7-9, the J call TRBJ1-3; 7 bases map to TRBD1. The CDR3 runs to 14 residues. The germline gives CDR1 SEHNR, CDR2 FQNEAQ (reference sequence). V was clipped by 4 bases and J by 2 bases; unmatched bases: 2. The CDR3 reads CASSSQGAGNTIYF. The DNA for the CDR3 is TGTGCCAGCAGCTCCCAGGGGGCTGGAAACACCATATATTTT.

CDR3 sequence reads: CSAAPWAGGNLGPYSSYEQYF. CDR3 nucleotide sequence: TGCAGTGCTGCGCCCTGGGCAGGGGGCAATTTAGGCCCCTACAGCTCCTACGAGCAGTACTTC. V gene TRBV20-1 combines with J gene TRBJ2-7; 8 bases map to TRBD1. CDR1 is DFQATT, CDR2 SNEGSKA, per germline (reference sequence). V shed 5 bases, J shed 0 bases, and the junction held 27 bases outside the gene matches. CDR3 size: 21 residues.

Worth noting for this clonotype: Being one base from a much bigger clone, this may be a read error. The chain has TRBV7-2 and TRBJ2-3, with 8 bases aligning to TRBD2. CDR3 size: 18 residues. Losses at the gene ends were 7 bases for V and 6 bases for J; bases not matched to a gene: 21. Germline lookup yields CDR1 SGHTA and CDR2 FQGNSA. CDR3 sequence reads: CASNLLGRSGGRDDTQYF. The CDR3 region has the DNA TGTGCCAGCAACCTACTAGGAAGAAGCGGGGGAAGAGATGATACGCAGTATTTT.

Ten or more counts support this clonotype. The CDR3 region has the DNA TGTGCCAGTAGTATAACGAGCTCCTACGAGCAGTACTTC. Amino acid sequence: CASSITSSYEQYF. The chain combines TRBV19 with TRBJ2-7; no definite D call. CDR1 is LNHDA and CDR2 is SQIVND in the germline V gene (reference sequence). V lost 2 bases to trimming and J lost 0 bases, with 5 bases between them. CDR3 size: 13 residues.

The CDR3 bases are TGTGCCAGCAGCGAACAGTTCACAGATACGCAGTATTTT. The encoded protein is CASSEQFTDTQYF. J is TRBJ2-3 and V is TRBV9; D remains unclear. CDR1 and CDR2 from the germline V gene are SGDLS and YYNGEE. With 3 bases removed from V and 2 bases from J, the gap between germline ends came to 7 bases. CDR3 length: 13 residues. The complete variable domain, with remaining parts taken from reference TRBV9 and TRBJ2-3, reads DSGVTQTPKHLITATGQRVTLRCSPRSGDLSVYWYQQSLDQGLQFLIQYYNGEERAKGNILERFSAQQFPDLHSELNLSSLELGDSALYFCASSEQFTDTQYFGPGTRLTVL.

In DNA form, the CDR3 reads TGTGCCAGCAGTTTATGGGGGACGGGCACTGAAGCTTTCTTT. It encodes CASSLWGTGTEAFF. The V call is TRBV27, the J call TRBJ1-1; possibly TRBD1 for D (5 bases). Germline V gene lookup returns CDR1 MNHEY and CDR2 SMNVEV (reference sequence). This CDR3 is built from 14 residues. V was cut by 1 base and J by 4 bases, with 10 bases left in between.

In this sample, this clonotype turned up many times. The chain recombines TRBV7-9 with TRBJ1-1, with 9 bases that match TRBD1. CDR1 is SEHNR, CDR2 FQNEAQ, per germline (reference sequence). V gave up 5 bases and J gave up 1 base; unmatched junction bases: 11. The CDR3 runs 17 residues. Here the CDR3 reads CASSRTYRGRENTEAFF. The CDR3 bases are TGTGCCAGCAGCCGCACCTACAGGGGGCGAGAGAACACTGAAGCTTTCTTT.

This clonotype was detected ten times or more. In DNA form, the CDR3 reads TGTGCCAGCTCTCCCCGGACTAGCGAAGAGACCCAGTACTTC. Amino acid sequence: CASSPRTSEETQYF. The genes are TRBV18 and TRBJ2-5; 9 bases align to TRBD2. V dropped 6 bases and J dropped 3; count of bases not matched to a gene: 5. This CDR3 is 14 amino acids long. Germline CDR1 reads KGHSH; CDR2 reads LQKENI.

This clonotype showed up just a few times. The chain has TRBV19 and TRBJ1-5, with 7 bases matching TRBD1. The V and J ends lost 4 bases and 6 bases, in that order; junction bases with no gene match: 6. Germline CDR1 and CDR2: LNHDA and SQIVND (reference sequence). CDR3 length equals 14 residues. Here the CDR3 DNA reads TGTGCCAGTAGTAGACAGGGTCAGAGTCAGCCCCAGCATTTT. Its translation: CASSRQGQSQPQHF.

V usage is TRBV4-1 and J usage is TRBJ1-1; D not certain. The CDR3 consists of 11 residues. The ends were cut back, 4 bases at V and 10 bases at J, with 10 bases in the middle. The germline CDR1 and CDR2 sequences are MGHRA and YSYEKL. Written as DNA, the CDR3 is TGCGCCAGCAGCCCCGGTGGGGTAGCTTTCTTT. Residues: CASSPGGVAFF.

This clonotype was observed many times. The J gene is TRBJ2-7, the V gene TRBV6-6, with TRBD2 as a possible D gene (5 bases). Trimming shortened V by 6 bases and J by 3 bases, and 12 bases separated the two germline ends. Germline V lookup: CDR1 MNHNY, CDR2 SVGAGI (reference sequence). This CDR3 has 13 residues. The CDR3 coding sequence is TGTGCCAGCAGACCCGGACTCGTCTACGAGCAGTACTTC. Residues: CASRPGLVYEQYF.

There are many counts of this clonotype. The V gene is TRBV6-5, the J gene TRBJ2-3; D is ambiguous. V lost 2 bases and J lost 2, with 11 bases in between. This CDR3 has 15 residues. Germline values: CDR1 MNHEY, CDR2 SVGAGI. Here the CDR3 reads CASSYVSGPTDTQYF. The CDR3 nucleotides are TGTGCCAGCAGTTACGTCTCAGGACCCACAGATACGCAGTATTTT.

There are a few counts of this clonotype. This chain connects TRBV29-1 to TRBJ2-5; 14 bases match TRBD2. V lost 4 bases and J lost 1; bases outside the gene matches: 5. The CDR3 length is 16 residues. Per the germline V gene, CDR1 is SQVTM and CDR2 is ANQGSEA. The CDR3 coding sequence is TGCAGCGTTGCCAGGACTAGCGGGGGGAGCCAAGAGACCCAGTACTTC. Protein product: CSVARTSGGSQETQYF.